One TCR beta chain is described in this entry. Its antigen is still unknown. This sample is part of a study of long-term antiretroviral therapy in people with HIV. Study results and limitations: Regardless of time point, clones expanded before ART dominated the repertoire. ART-treated samples gained diversity yet remained below transplant donor controls.

From each donor, at least one pre-ART PBMC sample and at least two post-ART PBMC samples were obtained. V was cut by 3 bases and J by 5 bases, with 7 bases left in between. This CDR3 is 12 amino acids long. Germline V gene lookup returns CDR1 SQVTM and CDR2 ANQGSEA. Samples were assayed with immunoSEQ v3.0 at survey level. Profiling relied on immunoSEQ multiplex PCR, and the TCRdb table lists in-frame clones only, not all of them. The table includes roughly 23,000 clones, 81% detected once. This sequence originates from a man aged 25 to 45 with HIV. This specimen was unsorted PBMCs, taken 1.5 years after starting antiretroviral therapy. This chain connects TRBV29-1 to TRBJ2-2; perhaps TRBD1 as D (6 bases). CDR3 bases: TGCAGCGTTGATAGGGGGACCGGGGAGCTGTTTTTT. It specifies CSVDRGTGELFF.